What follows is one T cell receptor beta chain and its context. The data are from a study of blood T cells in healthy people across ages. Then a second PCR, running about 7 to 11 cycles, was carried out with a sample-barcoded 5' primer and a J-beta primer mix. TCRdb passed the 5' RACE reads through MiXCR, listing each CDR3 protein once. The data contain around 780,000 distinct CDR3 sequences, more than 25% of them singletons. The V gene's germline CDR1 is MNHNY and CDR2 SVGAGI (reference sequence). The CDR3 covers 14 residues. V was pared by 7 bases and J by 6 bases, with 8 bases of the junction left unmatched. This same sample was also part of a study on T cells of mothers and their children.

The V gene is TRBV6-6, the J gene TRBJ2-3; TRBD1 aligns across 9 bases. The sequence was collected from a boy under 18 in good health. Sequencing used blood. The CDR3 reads CASTPQGARDTQYF. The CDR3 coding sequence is TGTGCCAGCACCCCACAGGGGGCGCGTGATACGCAGTATTTT.